The 9 T cell receptor beta chains below come from one sample, sequenced in a study of control samples from healthy donors and cancer patients. The protocol was immunoSEQ multiplex PCR, while the TCRdb copy is restricted to in-frame clones and leaves out a portion. The sample lists 60,000 to 80,000 clones; over 75% were seen once. Material: blood. Every receptor here comes from a woman aged 50 to 60 in good health.

This chain connects TRBV2 to TRBJ2-1; possibly TRBD1 for D (5 bases). This CDR3 region has 12 residues. Germline CDR1 is SNHLY and CDR2 is FYNNEI. Trimming shortened V by 7 bases and J by 9 bases, and 13 bases separated the two germline ends. The CDR3 region has the DNA TGTGCCAGCACCGCACAAAGGGGTGAGCAGTTCTTC. The encoded protein is CASTAQRGEQFF.

This sequence joins TRBV11-2 and TRBJ2-7; D is perhaps TRBD2 (5 bases). Trimming shortened V by 2 bases and J by 7 bases, and 12 bases separated the two germline ends. The CDR3 has 13 residues. Germline loops: CDR1 SGHAT, CDR2 FQNNGV. As DNA, the CDR3 is TGTGCCAGCAGCTTAAAGCACCGCGGGGAGCAGTACTTC. It codes for CASSLKHRGEQYF.

This clone occurred once. The rearrangement links TRBV12-5 to TRBJ1-1; no clear D. CDR1 and CDR2 (germline): LGHNT, FRNRAP. The CDR3 has 15 amino acids. V was shortened by 0 bases and J by 4 bases, with 12 bases between the two germline ends. DNA for the CDR3: TGTGCTAGTGGTTTGGTAGTTGGGGAGGTCACTGAAGCTTTCTTT. Encoded protein: CASGLVVGEVTEAFF. Drawing the rest from reference TRBV12-5 and TRBJ1-1, the complete variable domain is DARVTQTPRHKVTEMGQEVTMRCQPILGHNTVFWYRQTMMQGLELLAYFRNRAPLDDSGMPKDRFSAEMPDATLATLKIQPSEPRDSAVYFCASGLVVGEVTEAFFGQGTRLTVV.

This clone was seen a few times. V is TRBV30 and J is TRBJ1-2, with a tentative D call TRBD1 (6 bases). The CDR3 consists of 13 residues. Germline values: CDR1 GTSNPN, CDR2 SVGIG (reference sequence). The V gene lost 1 base and the J gene lost 4 bases, with 10 bases spanning the gap. DNA of the CDR3: TGTGCCTGGAGTGGCCAGGACAGCTATGGCTACACCTTC. Its protein product is CAWSGQDSYGYTF.

The J gene is TRBJ2-1, the V gene TRBV7-3; 7 bases fit TRBD2. V lost 1 base to trimming and J lost 6 bases; unmatched junction nucleotides: 0. Germline V gene sequence: CDR1 SGHTA, CDR2 FQGTGA. This CDR3 has 13 residues. In DNA, the CDR3 is TGTGCCAGCAGCTTAAGGACTAGCAATGAGCAGTTCTTC. It specifies CASSLRTSNEQFF.

V gene TRBV25-1 combines with J gene TRBJ2-5; the D is unclear. Trimming left V 6 bases short and J 1 base short, with 3 bases between. The CDR3 covers 11 residues. Germline V CDR1 and CDR2: MGHDK, SYGVNS. CDR3 sequence: CASRAQETQYF. DNA of the CDR3: TGTGCCAGCAGGGCCCAAGAGACCCAGTACTTC.

J is TRBJ1-2 and V is TRBV19; D not resolved. This CDR3 spans 13 amino acids. Between the trimmed V and J ends, which lost 6 bases and 4 bases, there was a span of 12 bases. CDR1 is LNHDA, CDR2 SQIVND, per germline (reference sequence). DNA of the CDR3: TGTGCCAGTAGCGATCCAACCCCCTATGGCTACACCTTC. Translating gives CASSDPTPYGYTF.

This clone was found once. The rearrangement joins TRBV19 to TRBJ1-5, with D unresolved. Germline V gene data show CDR1 as LNHDA and CDR2 as SQIVND (reference sequence). The CDR3 contains 14 residues. The ends were cut back, 10 bases at V and 0 bases at J, with 13 bases in the middle. CDR3 bases: TGTGCCACCTCGACCCAAAGTAGCAATCAGCCCCAGCATTTT. Translated, it gives CATSTQSSNQPQHF.

The V gene is TRBV28, the J gene TRBJ2-7; 10 bases are a match to TRBD1. The CDR3 is 15 amino acids. Looked up from germline, CDR1 is MDHEN and CDR2 is SYDVKM. Trimming at V came to 4 bases and at J to 3 bases, leaving 6 bases not matched to a gene. The CDR3 loop is CASSSYGTGVYEQYF. In DNA form, the CDR3 reads TGTGCCAGCAGTTCGTACGGGACAGGGGTCTACGAGCAGTACTTC.